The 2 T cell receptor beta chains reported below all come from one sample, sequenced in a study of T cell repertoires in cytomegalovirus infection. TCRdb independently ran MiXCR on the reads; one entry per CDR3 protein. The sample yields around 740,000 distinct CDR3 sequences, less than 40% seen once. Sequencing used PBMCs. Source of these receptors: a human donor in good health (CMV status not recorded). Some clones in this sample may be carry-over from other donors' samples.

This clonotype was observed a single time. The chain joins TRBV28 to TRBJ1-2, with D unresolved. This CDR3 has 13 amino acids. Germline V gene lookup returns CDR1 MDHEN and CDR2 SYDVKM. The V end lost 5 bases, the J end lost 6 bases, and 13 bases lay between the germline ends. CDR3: CASSPNKADGYTF. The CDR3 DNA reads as TGTGCCAGCAGTCCCAATAAGGCCGATGGCTACACCTTC.

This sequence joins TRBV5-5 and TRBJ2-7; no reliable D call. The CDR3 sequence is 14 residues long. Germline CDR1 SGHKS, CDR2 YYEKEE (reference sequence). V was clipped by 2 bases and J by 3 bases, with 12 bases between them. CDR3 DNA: TGTGCCAGCAGCTTCGAGGACGGGTACTACGAGCAGTACTTC. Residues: CASSFEDGYYEQYF.